Each of the 25 T cell receptor beta chains below was sequenced from the same sample in a study of T cells in Graves' hyperthyroidism and ophthalmopathy. RNA transcripts gave rise to amplified TCR beta CDR3 regions. HTBI primers were used for first-round RT-PCR of the TCR CDR3. TCRdb reprocessed the multiplex PCR reads via MiXCR and lists one record per CDR3 protein. Here the sample spans 450,000 to 600,000 distinct CDR3 sequences, approximately 14% being singletons. The sequenced material came from blood. The receptors stem from a woman aged 40 to 49 with Graves' hyperthyroidism.

This clonotype was detected many times. This rearrangement joins TRBV28 to TRBJ2-7; D perhaps matches TRBD1 (6 bases). V was shortened by 6 bases and J by 3 bases, with 15 bases between the two germline ends. Germline assignment: CDR1 MDHEN and CDR2 SYDVKM. The CDR3 is made up of 14 amino acids. The DNA for the CDR3 is TGTGCCAGCAGGGAGACAGGTTTTATCTACGAGCAGTACTTC. This translates into CASRETGFIYEQYF.

This chain joins TRBV29-1 and TRBJ2-3, with D perhaps assigned TRBD1 or TRBD2 (6 bases each). Germline CDR1 is SQVTM and CDR2 is ANQGSEA. The V end lost 5 bases, the J end lost 2 bases, and 11 bases lay between the germline ends. CDR3 length: 13 amino acids. The CDR3 loop is CSVLTGATDTQYF. The DNA for the CDR3 is TGCAGCGTTCTAACGGGGGCCACAGATACGCAGTATTTT.

This clonotype was counted ten times or more. The chain joins TRBV7-2 to TRBJ2-3, with 11 bases fitting TRBD1. Unmatched junction bases numbered 9, after V lost 6 bases and J lost 1 base. The CDR3 contains 17 residues. The germline V gene has CDR1 SGHTA and CDR2 FQGNSA. CDR3 region: CASRRTGGVLGTDTQYF. The DNA for the CDR3 is TGTGCCAGCAGACGGACAGGGGGCGTGCTCGGCACAGATACGCAGTATTTT.

This clonotype was found many times. This sequence joins TRBV11-2 and TRBJ2-1; perhaps TRBD2 as D (6 bases). Germline values: CDR1 SGHAT, CDR2 FQNNGV. The V end was cut by 7 bases, the J end by 3 bases, with 22 bases between. The CDR3 spans 17 residues. The CDR3 DNA is TGTGCCAGCACCAAAGGCCTCGCGGGGAGGCTCTACAATGAGCAGTTCTTC. Protein product: CASTKGLAGRLYNEQFF.

The table lists this clonotype with many counts. The chain recombines TRBV11-2 with TRBJ2-7; D possibly corresponds to TRBD2 (6 bases). V was trimmed by 5 bases and J by 4 bases, leaving 18 bases between them. CDR1 and CDR2 (germline): SGHAT, FQNNGV. The CDR3 extends over 15 amino acids. CDR3: CASSARTGDPYEQYF. In DNA, the CDR3 is TGTGCCAGCAGCGCTCGTACGGGGGACCCATACGAGCAGTACTTC.

The V call is TRBV3-1, the J call TRBJ2-4, with a possible D match to TRBD1 (6 bases). Germline CDR1 reads LGHDT; CDR2 reads YNNKEL (reference sequence). The CDR3 runs 15 residues. The ends were cut back, 6 bases at V and 0 bases at J, with 12 bases in the middle. The CDR3 DNA reads as TGTGCCAGCAGTGGACAGTACTTAGCCAAAAACATTCAGTACTTC. This gives the protein CASSGQYLAKNIQYF.

This clonotype was recorded many times. The chain has TRBV20-1 and TRBJ2-7; 12 positions match TRBD2. V lost 5 bases to trimming and J lost 2 bases; unmatched junction nucleotides: 4. The V gene's germline CDR1 is DFQATT and CDR2 SNEGSKA (reference sequence). The CDR3 is 14 residues long. CDR3 loop: CSAPRTSGTYEQYF. In DNA form, the CDR3 reads TGCAGTGCTCCCCGGACTAGCGGGACCTACGAGCAGTACTTC.

There are many counts of this clonotype. The chain recombines TRBV2 with TRBJ2-1; no reliable D call. Trimming left V 3 bases short and J 2 bases short, with 5 bases between. Per germline, CDR1 SNHLY and CDR2 FYNNEI. The CDR3 runs 13 residues. CDR3 sequence reads: CASSDRTYNEQFF. DNA of the CDR3: TGTGCCAGCAGTGACAGAACCTACAATGAGCAGTTCTTC.

This clonotype was seen repeatedly, ten times or more. The chain joins TRBV3-1 to TRBJ2-1; TRBD2 aligns across 11 bases. Unmatched junction bases numbered 6, after V lost 1 base and J lost 4 bases. Germline lookup yields CDR1 LGHDT and CDR2 YNNKEL (reference sequence). The CDR3 has 17 residues. CDR3 residues: CASSQVTSGKFYNEQFF. CDR3 coding DNA: TGTGCCAGCAGCCAAGTGACTAGCGGGAAATTTTACAATGAGCAGTTCTTC.

This clonotype was seen at least ten times. The J gene is TRBJ1-5, the V gene TRBV20-1; TRBD1 might be the D (5 bases). V was trimmed by 5 bases and J by 0 bases, leaving 17 bases between them. Germline CDR1 is DFQATT and CDR2 is SNEGSKA (reference sequence). This CDR3 has 16 residues. CDR3 nucleotide sequence: TGCAGTGCTCCCAAGGGAGGGGATTTTAGCAATCAGCCCCAGCATTTT. Translating gives CSAPKGGDFSNQPQHF.

Concerning this clonotype: Given the absence of the conserved phenylalanine or tryptophan at the CDR3 end, a read error is likely. The chain employs TRBV7-2 and TRBJ2-1, with 7 bases that match TRBD2. With V trimmed by 3 bases and J by 0 bases, 2 bases remained unmatched. The CDR3 extends over 15 amino acids. Germline CDR1 SGHTA, CDR2 FQGNSA. In DNA, the CDR3 is TGTGCCAGCAGCTTGTCTAGCGGCTCCTACAATGAGCAGTTCATC. Amino acid sequence: CASSLSSGSYNEQFI.

The J gene is TRBJ2-1, the V gene TRBV15; TRBD2 matches at 10 bases. The CDR3 consists of 16 residues. Per the germline V gene, CDR1 is LNHNV and CDR2 is YYDKDF (reference sequence). V shed 4 bases and J 9 bases; nucleotides not matched to a gene: 12. As DNA, the CDR3 is TGTGCCACCAGCACCCCTGGGAGCGGGAGGGCCGGTGAGCAGTTCTTC. It encodes CATSTPGSGRAGEQFF.

This clonotype was found many times. The V call is TRBV28, the J call TRBJ2-3; no definite D call. This CDR3 region has 14 residues. V was cut by 5 bases and J by 0 bases, with 9 bases left in between. Germline CDR1 is MDHEN and CDR2 is SYDVKM. The CDR3 spells CASSPLTSTDTQYF. The CDR3 DNA reads as TGTGCCAGCAGTCCCTTGACAAGCACAGATACGCAGTATTTT. Full variable domain (rest looked up from reference TRBV28 and TRBJ2-3): DVKVTQSSRYLVKRTGEKVFLECVQDMDHENMFWYRQDPGLGLRLIYFSYDVKMKEKGDIPEGYSVSREKKERFSLILESASTNQTSMYLCASSPLTSTDTQYFGPGTRLTVL.

The sample holds many counts of this clonotype. The chain has TRBV30 and TRBJ1-2; D perhaps matches TRBD1 (6 bases). The CDR3 runs to 12 residues. The V gene lost 4 bases and the J gene lost 7 bases, with 13 bases spanning the gap. Germline assignment: CDR1 GTSNPN and CDR2 SVGIG (reference sequence). The CDR3 spells CAWIGRGAGYTF. The DNA of the CDR3 is TGTGCCTGGATCGGACGGGGGGCTGGCTACACCTTC.

This chain connects TRBV5-4 to TRBJ2-1; 8 positions match TRBD2. The CDR3 has 17 residues. Germline lookup yields CDR1 SGHNT and CDR2 YYREEE (reference sequence). V was clipped by 0 bases and J by 4 bases; unmatched bases: 9. The CDR3 here is CASSLGVGSGEYNEQFF. As DNA, the CDR3 is TGTGCCAGCAGCTTGGGTGTGGGTAGCGGGGAGTACAATGAGCAGTTCTTC.

This clonotype has at least ten counts. V is TRBV20-1 and J is TRBJ1-5; D gene uncertain. CDR1 is DFQATT and CDR2 is SNEGSKA in the germline V gene (reference sequence). V lost 6 bases and J lost 0, with 6 bases in between. The CDR3 spans 12 residues. The CDR3 here is CSAVYSNQPQHF. In DNA, the CDR3 is TGCAGTGCCGTCTATAGCAATCAGCCCCAGCATTTT.

This clonotype was recorded at least ten times. The chain is built from TRBV2 and TRBJ2-4; either TRBD1 or TRBD2 may supply D (5 bases each). V lost 2 bases and J 1 base, leaving 12 bases between the germline ends. CDR1 is SNHLY, CDR2 FYNNEI, per germline. The CDR3 consists of 16 residues. The CDR3 region has the DNA TGTGCCAGCAGTGAATTTGGCAGGGAGGCCAAAAACATTCAGTACTTC. Protein: CASSEFGREAKNIQYF. The full variable domain, completed using reference TRBV2 and TRBJ2-4, is EPEVTQTPSHQVTQMGQEVILRCVPISNHLYFYWYRQILGQKVEFLVSFYNNEISEKSEIFDDQFSVERPDGSNFTLKIRSTKLEDSAMYFCASSEFGREAKNIQYFGAGTRLSVL.

This clonotype was observed a single time. This may stem from a read error, because a much larger clone lies one nucleotide away. The chain couples TRBV27 to TRBJ1-1; D remains unclear. This CDR3 is 13 amino acids long. Germline V gene sequence: CDR1 MNHEY, CDR2 SMNVEV (reference sequence). The CDR3 sequence: CANSLDVGTEAFF. The CDR3 nucleotides read TGTGCCAACAGTTTAGATGTGGGAACTGAAGCTTTCTTT.

This clonotype was counted many times. This chain links TRBV2 with TRBJ1-2; D ambiguous. Trimming left V 2 bases short and J 5 bases short, with 0 bases between. This CDR3 is 10 amino acids long. CDR1 SNHLY and CDR2 FYNNEI come from the germline V gene. The CDR3 sequence: CASSEYGYTF. CDR3 DNA: TGTGCCAGCAGTGAATATGGCTACACCTTC.

The J gene is TRBJ2-1, the V gene TRBV4-1; possibly TRBD1 or TRBD2 for D (6 bases each). This CDR3 has 17 amino acids. V was shortened by 3 bases and J by 4 bases, with 19 bases between the two germline ends. Germline values: CDR1 MGHRA, CDR2 YSYEKL. The CDR3 sequence: CASSQEGGRETYNEQFF. The CDR3 DNA is TGCGCCAGCAGCCAGGAGGGGGGACGAGAGACGTACAATGAGCAGTTCTTC.

This clonotype was found many times. The chain employs TRBV7-9 and TRBJ2-3, with TRBD2 matching 15 bases. Germline V gene lookup returns CDR1 SEHNR and CDR2 FQNEAQ (reference sequence). CDR3 length equals 17 residues. Germline trimming cut 3 bases from V and 2 bases from J; bases unmatched to any gene: 3. The chain's CDR3 is CASSLGLAGGPTDTQYF. The CDR3 DNA is TGTGCCAGCAGCTTGGGACTAGCGGGAGGACCCACAGATACGCAGTATTTT.

This chain uses TRBV19 with TRBJ2-3; no definite D call. Trimming shortened V by 3 bases and J by 1 base, and 8 bases separated the two germline ends. There are 14 residues in the CDR3. Germline CDR1 and CDR2: LNHDA and SQIVND (reference sequence). The CDR3 loop is CASSIRFGTDTQYF. The DNA for the CDR3 is TGTGCCAGTAGTATTCGTTTCGGCACAGATACGCAGTATTTT.

This clonotype has just a few counts. The rearrangement links TRBV7-8 to TRBJ1-2, with unresolved D. Trimming stripped 5 bases from V and 7 bases from J, with 20 bases between. The CDR3 has 15 amino acids. Germline V gene data show CDR1 as SGHVS and CDR2 as FQNEAQ. The CDR3 nucleotides are TGTGCCAGCAGCCTAGGACCCGGACTGGGTAGTGGCTACACCTTC. Translated: CASSLGPGLGSGYTF.

This clonotype was recorded many times. The chain uses TRBV5-1 and TRBJ2-3, with TRBD2 identical over 13 bases. Trimming at V came to 4 bases and at J to 4 bases, leaving 12 bases not matched to a gene. Germline V gene data show CDR1 as SGHRS and CDR2 as YFSETQ. The length of the CDR3 is 18 residues. The CDR3 region has the DNA TGCGCCAGCAGCCACGGACTAGCGGGAGAGGGTTGGGCAGATACGCAGTATTTT. This codes for CASSHGLAGEGWADTQYF.

There are many counts of this clonotype. The chain's CDR3 is CAILGAGTEQYF. The CDR3 DNA follows: TGTGCCATCTTGGGGGCAGGGACGGAGCAGTACTTC. This chain uses TRBV10-3 with TRBJ2-7; D is perhaps TRBD1 (6 bases). V lost 8 bases and J lost 7, with 15 bases in between. Germline V CDR1 and CDR2: ENHRY, SYGVKD. This CDR3 spans 12 amino acids.